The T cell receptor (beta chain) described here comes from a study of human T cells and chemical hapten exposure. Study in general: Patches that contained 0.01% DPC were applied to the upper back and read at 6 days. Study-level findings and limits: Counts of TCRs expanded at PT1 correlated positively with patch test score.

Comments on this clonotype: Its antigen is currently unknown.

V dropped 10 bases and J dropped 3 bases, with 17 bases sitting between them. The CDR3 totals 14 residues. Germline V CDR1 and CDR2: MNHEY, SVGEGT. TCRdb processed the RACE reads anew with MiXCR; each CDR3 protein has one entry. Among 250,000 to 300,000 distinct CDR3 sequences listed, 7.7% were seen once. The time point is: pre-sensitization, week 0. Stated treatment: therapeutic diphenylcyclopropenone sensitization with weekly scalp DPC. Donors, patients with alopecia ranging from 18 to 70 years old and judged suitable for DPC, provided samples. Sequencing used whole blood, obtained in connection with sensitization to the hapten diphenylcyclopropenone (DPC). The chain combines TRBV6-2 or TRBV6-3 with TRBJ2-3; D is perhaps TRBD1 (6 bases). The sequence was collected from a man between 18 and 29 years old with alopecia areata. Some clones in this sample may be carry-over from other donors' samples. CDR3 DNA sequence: TGTGCCACCCAAATCTTACAGGGTACAGATACGCAGTATTTT. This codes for CATQILQGTDTQYF.